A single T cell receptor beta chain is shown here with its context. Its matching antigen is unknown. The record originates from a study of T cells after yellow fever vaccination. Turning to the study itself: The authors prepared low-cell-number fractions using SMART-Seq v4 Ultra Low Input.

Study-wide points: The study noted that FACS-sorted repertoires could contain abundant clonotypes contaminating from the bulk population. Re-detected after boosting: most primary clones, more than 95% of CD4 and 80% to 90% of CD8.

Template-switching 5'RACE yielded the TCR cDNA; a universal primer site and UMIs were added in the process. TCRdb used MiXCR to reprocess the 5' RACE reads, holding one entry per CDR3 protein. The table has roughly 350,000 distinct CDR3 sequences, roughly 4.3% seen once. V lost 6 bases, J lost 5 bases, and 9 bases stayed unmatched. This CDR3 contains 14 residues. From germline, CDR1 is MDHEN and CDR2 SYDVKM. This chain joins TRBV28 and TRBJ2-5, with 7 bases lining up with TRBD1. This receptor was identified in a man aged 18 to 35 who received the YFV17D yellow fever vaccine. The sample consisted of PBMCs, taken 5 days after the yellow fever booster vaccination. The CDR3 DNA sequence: TGTGCCAGCAGCTCCCCGGACAGGCATGAGACCCAGTACTTC. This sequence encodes CASSSPDRHETQYF.